The 16 T cell receptor beta chains below come from one sample, sequenced in a study of T-cell reconstitution after alpha-beta-depleted transplantation in children (dated by TCRdb to 2016 to 2017). Libraries were constructed by PCR. The sequencer listed for this sample is Illumina HiSeq 2500. TCR library preparation used molecular barcoding, with unique molecular identifiers applied to normalize quantification of the TCRbeta repertoire. TCRdb ran its own pipeline on the public reads, namely fastp trimming at Q25 and MiXCR clone calling, and kept in-frame beta chains. A single entry per CDR3 protein holds the most common genes and DNA from its merged rows. The sample has approximately 430,000 distinct CDR3 sequences on record, around 16% of them singletons. The top ten clones comprise around 28% of the sample. Per the publication, the treatment or condition label means: allogeneic hematopoietic cell transplantation with graft depleted of TCRalphabeta T cells and CD19 B cells.

The source was PBMCs, mostly from graft donor cells, collected 360 days after TCRalphabeta/CD19-depleted stem cell transplant. These receptors came from a boy in the first two years of life who had a stem cell transplant for Wiskott-Aldrich syndrome, so the T cells may come from the graft donor.

V gene TRBV12-3 or TRBV12-4 combines with J gene TRBJ2-5; 10 nucleotides align to TRBD2. The CDR3 consists of 15 residues. V dropped 2 bases and J dropped 7; count of bases not matched to a gene: 7. The CDR3 sequence: CASSLLAGEPRTQYF. DNA of the CDR3: TGTGCCAGCAGTTTACTAGCGGGAGAGCCCAGGACCCAGTACTTC.

This clonotype occurred a few times. The chain links TRBV11-3 to TRBJ2-5; TRBD1 aligns across 8 bases. The CDR3 consists of 17 residues. CDR1 is SGHNT and CDR2 is YENEEA in the germline V gene. Unmatched junction bases numbered 10, after V lost 1 base and J lost 3 bases. The CDR3 is CASSLGTGQGEEETQYF. Written as DNA, the CDR3 is TGTGCCAGCAGCTTAGGTACCGGACAGGGAGAAGAAGAGACCCAGTACTTC.

This clonotype has more than one count but fewer than ten. This chain connects TRBV4-3 to TRBJ2-1; possibly TRBD2 for D (5 bases). The CDR3 totals 18 residues. Trimming stripped 5 bases from V and 2 bases from J, with 22 bases between. CDR1 and CDR2 from the germline V gene are LGHNA and YSLEER. CDR3 amino acids: CASSRTWAEPGAYNEQFF. In DNA form, the CDR3 reads TGCGCCAGCAGCAGGACTTGGGCGGAGCCCGGGGCCTACAATGAGCAGTTCTTC.

This clonotype was detected only a few times. This chain links TRBV20-1 with TRBJ1-5; D gene uncertain. The CDR3 totals 15 residues. Per germline, CDR1 DFQATT and CDR2 SNEGSKA (reference sequence). V lost 6 bases to trimming and J lost 7 bases, with 22 bases between them. DNA of the CDR3: TGCAGTGCAACTAGGCCGGGCGTCAATGGCCAGCCCCAGCATTTT. Translation: CSATRPGVNGQPQHF.

This clonotype was counted only a few times. The V call is TRBV20-1, the J call TRBJ2-5; weak D call: TRBD1 (7 bases). Trimming stripped 5 bases from V and 2 bases from J, with 12 bases between. CDR1 is DFQATT, CDR2 SNEGSKA, per germline (reference sequence). This CDR3 spans 13 amino acids. The CDR3 here is CSAVRGEQETQYF. The CDR3, as DNA: TGCAGTGCTGTCAGGGGGGAACAAGAGACCCAGTACTTC.

This clonotype was found many times. The chain employs TRBV27 and TRBJ2-1; tentative D call: TRBD1 (7 bases). The V gene lost 8 bases and the J gene lost 8 bases, with 19 bases spanning the gap. This CDR3 is 14 amino acids long. Germline V gives CDR1 MNHEY, CDR2 SMNVEV (reference sequence). CDR3 sequence: CASSPRPRGDEQFF. Written as DNA, the CDR3 is TGTGCCAGCTCCCCCAGGCCCAGGGGGGATGAGCAGTTCTTC.

In DNA form, the CDR3 reads TGTGCCACCAGTGACCGGGGCTTAGCCGGGGAGCTGTTTTTT. Its translation is CATSDRGLAGELFF. The chain couples TRBV24-1 to TRBJ2-2, with D perhaps being TRBD1 or TRBD2 (5 bases each). The CDR3 contains 14 residues. The ends were cut back, 4 bases at V and 6 bases at J, with 11 bases in the middle. The germline V gene encodes CDR1 KGHDR and CDR2 SFDVKD.

This chain links TRBV11-1 with TRBJ2-1; D gene unclear. There are 18 residues in the CDR3. The ends were cut back, 6 bases at V and 5 bases at J, with 26 bases in the middle. CDR1 and CDR2 (germline): SGHAT, FQDESV (reference sequence). The CDR3 DNA follows: TGTGCCAGCAGTTTAAGGCCTGTTGAAGCCCTTCTCCACAATGAGCAGTTCTTC. This codes for CASSLRPVEALLHNEQFF.

This clonotype has a handful of counts. The CDR3 region is CASSLVARGGSDTQYF. In nucleotides, the CDR3 is TGTGCCAGCAGCTTAGTGGCACGGGGGGGCAGTGATACGCAGTATTTT. The chain has TRBV7-2 and TRBJ2-3, with 8 nucleotides matching TRBD2. The germline gives CDR1 SGHTA, CDR2 FQGNSA. V lost 1 base to trimming and J lost 6 bases; unmatched junction nucleotides: 9. This CDR3 has 16 amino acids.

The chain uses TRBV20-1 and TRBJ1-1, with 9 nucleotides matching TRBD1. This CDR3 has 14 amino acids. With 7 bases clipped from V and 2 bases from J, the junction kept 8 bases outside the gene matches. The V gene's germline CDR1 is DFQATT and CDR2 SNEGSKA (reference sequence). The chain's CDR3 is CSEGQGSSNTEAFF. For the CDR3, the DNA is TGCAGTGAAGGACAGGGGTCCTCAAACACTGAAGCTTTCTTT.

The table lists this clonotype with many counts. This chain joins TRBV20-1 and TRBJ2-4, with D maybe TRBD1 (5 bases). CDR3 length: 13 residues. Trimming took 0 bases from V and 6 from J, leaving 9 bases between them. Germline V gene sequence: CDR1 DFQATT, CDR2 SNEGSKA (reference sequence). The CDR3 reads CSARDRALNIQYF. The DNA for the CDR3 is TGCAGTGCTAGAGACAGGGCCCTAAACATTCAGTACTTC.

V gene TRBV10-3 combines with J gene TRBJ2-1, with 7 bases matching TRBD1. Losses at the gene ends were 2 bases for V and 14 bases for J; bases not matched to a gene: 9. Germline CDR1 ENHRY, CDR2 SYGVKD. This CDR3 has 13 amino acids. The CDR3 is CAISEGVDRYKFF. DNA of the CDR3: TGTGCCATCAGTGAGGGGGTGGACAGGTATAAGTTCTTC.

This clonotype was picked up a small number of times. The chain carries TRBV24-1 and TRBJ2-1, with TRBD2 identical over 9 bases. V was pared by 1 base and J by 8 bases, with 8 bases of the junction left unmatched. This CDR3 is built from 16 residues. Germline CDR1 reads KGHDR; CDR2 reads SFDVKD. In nucleotides, the CDR3 is TGTGCCACCAGTGATTTAAGGCGGGGGGGCTTGGATGAGCAGTTCTTC. Translating gives CATSDLRRGGLDEQFF.

The chain is built from TRBV5-1 and TRBJ2-7; 8 bases map to TRBD1. V trimming: 0 bases; J trimming: 0 bases; junction bases outside the gene matches: 8. Germline lookup yields CDR1 SGHRS and CDR2 YFSETQ. The CDR3 is made up of 17 amino acids. The CDR3 reads CASSLAWDRPTSYEQYF. In DNA, the CDR3 is TGCGCCAGCAGCTTGGCCTGGGACAGGCCAACCTCCTACGAGCAGTACTTC.

This clonotype turned up a few times. As DNA, the CDR3 is TGTGCCAGCAGCTCCCGTTACAGAGCTCGTGGCAAAAACATTCAGTACTTC. It is translated as CASSSRYRARGKNIQYF. The chain couples TRBV7-8 to TRBJ2-4; D is undetermined. The CDR3 is made up of 17 amino acids. Trimming left V 4 bases short and J 3 bases short, with 19 bases between. In germline, CDR1 is SGHVS, CDR2 FQNEAQ.

The V gene is TRBV30, the J gene TRBJ1-5; D is possibly TRBD1 (6 bases). Trimming pared 5 bases from V and 7 bases from J, leaving 15 bases between. The CDR3 runs to 13 residues. Germline values: CDR1 GTSNPN, CDR2 SVGIG (reference sequence). The CDR3 protein is CAWARDISQPQHF. CDR3 nucleotides: TGTGCCTGGGCCAGGGACATTAGCCAGCCCCAGCATTTT.